This T cell receptor (beta chain) was documented in a study of cytotoxic CD8 clonotypes in ibrutinib-treated CLL. In the study overall: Among patients, around 24 responded partially and 2 completely; approximately 15 then stayed remitted and approximately twelve progressed after median roughly 73 months. Per sample, productive templates averaged 255,043 and productive rearrangements averaged approximately 87,000. General study findings and limits: Different sampling times were used for sustained-remission and progressing patients. Few clonotypes were public, and these shrank or held steady under treatment.

Details on this clone: The antigen is undetermined.

Clones were read by immunoSEQ multiplex PCR, and TCRdb kept only the in-frame ones, dropping some. This sample carries 75,000 to 80,000 clones, around four fifths of them seen once, and the ten largest clones take roughly 40%. The clonotype comes from a human donor with chronic lymphocytic leukemia. The source material was PBMCs, sampled after 24 months of ibrutinib treatment.

The CDR3 here is CASSSEGGPYGYTF. CDR3 DNA sequence: TGTGCCAGCAGCTCAGAGGGGGGGCCATATGGCTACACCTTC. The gene calls are TRBV7-2 and TRBJ1-2, with D perhaps TRBD1 (6 bases). The germline V gene encodes CDR1 SGHTA and CDR2 FQGNSA. V was pared by 4 bases and J by 5 bases, with 14 bases between. CDR3 size: 14 residues.